This is a list of T cell receptor beta chains from one sample in a study of shared clonotypes between healthy human individuals. Clones were read by immunoSEQ multiplex PCR, and TCRdb kept only the in-frame ones, dropping some. This sample carries about 2 million clones, 85% to 95% of them seen once, and the ten largest clones take 1.2%. Sequenced material: naive CD8+ T cells sorted from blood. The receptors originated from a man aged 18 to 29 in good health. Each CDR3 is given with its conserved first and last residue. The D gene is left open where the match is weak.

v_call: TRBV4-1
d_call: NA
cdr3_length: 16
j_call: TRBJ1-5
cdr3_nt: TGCGCCAGCAGTAAGAGGGACAACCTTAGCAATCAGCCCCAGCATTTT
cdr3_aa: CASSKRDNLSNQPQHF

v_call: TRBV4-3
d_call: NA
cdr3_length: 15
j_call: TRBJ2-2
cdr3_nt: TGCGCCAGCAGCCCCCTAGTGCGAGGCACCGGGGAGCTGTTTTTT
cdr3_aa: CASSPLVRGTGELFF

v_call: TRBV15
d_call: NA
cdr3_length: 13
j_call: TRBJ2-5
cdr3_nt: TGTGCCACCAGCAGAGAGTCCGGAGAGCCCCAGTACTTC
cdr3_aa: CATSRESGEPQYF

v_call: TRBV7-9
d_call: NA
cdr3_length: 17
j_call: TRBJ1-4
cdr3_nt: TGTGCCAGCAGCCCACGCACGCCGAGCGGACAAAATGAAAAACTGTTTTTT
cdr3_aa: CASSPRTPSGQNEKLFF

v_call: TRBV6-6
d_call: NA
cdr3_length: 12
j_call: TRBJ1-1
cdr3_nt: TGTGCCAGCTCCGGGATGAACACTGAAGCTTTCTTT
cdr3_aa: CASSGMNTEAFF

v_call: TRBV9
d_call: NA
cdr3_length: 15
j_call: TRBJ1-1
cdr3_nt: TGTGCCAGCAGCGTAGGGGGCCAGGGGAGTACTGAAGCTTTCTTT
cdr3_aa: CASSVGGQGSTEAFF

v_call: TRBV28
d_call: TRBD1
cdr3_length: 15
j_call: TRBJ2-7
cdr3_nt: TGTGCCAGCAGGTCACGGGACAGGGGATTCGACGAGCAGTACTTC
cdr3_aa: CASRSRDRGFDEQYF

v_call: TRBV29-1
d_call: NA
cdr3_length: 15
j_call: TRBJ2-3
cdr3_nt: TGCAGCGTTGAAGATCCCAGGGTGGGTACAGATACGCAGTATTTT
cdr3_aa: CSVEDPRVGTDTQYF

v_call: TRBV10-1
d_call: NA
cdr3_length: 21
j_call: TRBJ2-6
cdr3_nt: TGCGCCACCGTTAGAAGCCCAGGGGCTAGTCTATTAGGTACTGGGGCCAACGTCCTGACTTTC
cdr3_aa: CATVRSPGASLLGTGANVLTF

v_call: TRBV6-1
d_call: NA
cdr3_length: 19
j_call: TRBJ2-7
cdr3_nt: TGTGCCAGCAGTGAAGGGGATACAGGGACGGACTCATTCCCCTACGAGCAGTACTTC
cdr3_aa: CASSEGDTGTDSFPYEQYF

v_call: TRBV5-1
d_call: NA
cdr3_length: 15
j_call: TRBJ2-1
cdr3_nt: TGCGCCAGCAGCTTGATAGACCCCTACTACAATGAGCAGTTCTTC
cdr3_aa: CASSLIDPYYNEQFF

v_call: TRBV2
d_call: TRBD1
cdr3_length: 13
j_call: TRBJ1-2
cdr3_nt: TGTGCCAGCAGTCCGGGACAGGGGTACGGCTACACCTTC
cdr3_aa: CASSPGQGYGYTF